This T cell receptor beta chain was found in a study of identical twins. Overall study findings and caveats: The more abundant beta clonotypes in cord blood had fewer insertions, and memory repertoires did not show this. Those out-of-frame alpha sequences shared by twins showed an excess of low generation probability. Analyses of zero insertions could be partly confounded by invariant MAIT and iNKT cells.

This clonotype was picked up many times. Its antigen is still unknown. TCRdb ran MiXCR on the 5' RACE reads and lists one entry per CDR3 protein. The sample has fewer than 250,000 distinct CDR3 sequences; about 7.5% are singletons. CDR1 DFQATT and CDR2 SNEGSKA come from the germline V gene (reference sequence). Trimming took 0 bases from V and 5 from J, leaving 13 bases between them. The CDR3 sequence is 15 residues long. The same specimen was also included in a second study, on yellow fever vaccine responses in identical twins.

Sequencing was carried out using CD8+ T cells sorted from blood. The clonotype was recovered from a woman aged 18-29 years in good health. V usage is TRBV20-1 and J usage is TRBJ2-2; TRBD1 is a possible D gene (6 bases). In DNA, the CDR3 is TGCAGTGCTAGAGATCTCAGGGGCGAAACCGGGGAGCTGTTTTTT. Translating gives CSARDLRGETGELFF.